These 22 T cell receptor beta chains were all obtained from the same sample, sequenced in a study of blood T cell repertoires in COVID-19. Method: immunoSEQ multiplex PCR; TCRdb's copy keeps in-frame clones and lacks some. The sample has 210,000 or so clones; nearly 90% are singletons. Sequencing input: peripheral blood. The receptor source for this set is a woman aged 18-29 years who had recovered from COVID-19.

The J gene is TRBJ2-7, the V gene TRBV7-2, with D possibly matching TRBD1 (6 bases). The CDR3 sequence is 15 residues long. Germline CDR1 is SGHTA and CDR2 is FQGNSA. V lost 1 base to trimming and J lost 2 bases, with 12 bases between them. The CDR3 sequence is CASSLDRAPTYEQYF. CDR3 nucleotide sequence: TGTGCCAGCAGCTTAGACAGGGCTCCCACCTACGAGCAGTACTTC.

This chain uses TRBV18 with TRBJ2-7; D may be TRBD1 (6 bases). Germline V gene data show CDR1 as KGHSH and CDR2 as LQKENI. V shed 1 base and J shed 2 bases, with 9 bases lying between them. The length of the CDR3 is 14 residues. This CDR3 is CASSPLGQPYEQYF. The DNA of the CDR3 is TGTGCCAGCTCACCACTAGGACAGCCCTACGAGCAGTACTTC.

The gene calls are TRBV27 and TRBJ2-1; 7 nucleotides match TRBD2. The germline V gene encodes CDR1 MNHEY and CDR2 SMNVEV (reference sequence). CDR3 length: 15 residues. Trimming cost V 2 bases and J 3 bases; bases outside gene matches: 4. In DNA, the CDR3 is TGTGCCAGCAGTTTAGCGGGAGTGAACTACAATGAGCAGTTCTTC. Protein sequence: CASSLAGVNYNEQFF.

The rearrangement joins TRBV5-4 to TRBJ2-7; D uncertain. The CDR3 covers 12 residues. Germline V lookup: CDR1 SGHNT, CDR2 YYREEE (reference sequence). V was trimmed by 0 bases and J by 5 bases, leaving 6 bases between them. The DNA for the CDR3 is TGTGCCAGCAGCTTGGGAACTAACGAGCAGTACTTC. Its translation is CASSLGTNEQYF.

The J gene is TRBJ2-2, the V gene TRBV4-1; 9 nucleotides align to TRBD1. This CDR3 comprises 18 residues. Germline V gene sequence: CDR1 MGHRA, CDR2 YSYEKL. The CDR3 DNA sequence: TGCGGGCCTGTCCGCCAGCAGCCAAGCACAGGGGGCCCCGGGGAGCTGTTTTTT. It translates to CGPVRQQPSTGGPGELFF.

The chain employs TRBV5-1 and TRBJ2-2, with D possibly being TRBD1 (5 bases). Germline loops: CDR1 SGHRS, CDR2 YFSETQ. The V end was cut by 0 bases, the J end by 6 bases, with 6 bases between. This CDR3 is built from 13 residues. CDR3 sequence reads: CASSLEGSGELFF. In DNA, the CDR3 is TGCGCCAGCAGCTTGGAGGGGTCCGGGGAGCTGTTTTTT.

This clone was counted only a few times. J is TRBJ1-2 and V is TRBV2; 7 bases align to TRBD1. Germline V gene sequence: CDR1 SNHLY, CDR2 FYNNEI. With 8 bases clipped from V and 5 bases from J, the junction kept 11 bases outside the gene matches. This CDR3 is 14 amino acids long. The CDR3 reads CASLNDRDLYGYTF. CDR3 coding DNA: TGTGCCAGCCTTAACGACAGGGACCTATATGGCTACACCTTC.

The chain recombines TRBV9 with TRBJ2-7; no clear D gene. CDR1 is SGDLS, CDR2 YYNGEE, per germline. The V end was cut by 0 bases, the J end by 1 base, with 8 bases between. The CDR3 covers 14 residues. The CDR3 protein is CASSVAALSYEQYF. Written as DNA, the CDR3 is TGTGCCAGCAGCGTAGCTGCACTGTCCTACGAGCAGTACTTC.

CDR3 residues: CATSDIPGQGTDTQYF. The CDR3 DNA is TGTGCCACCAGTGATATACCGGGACAGGGAACAGATACGCAGTATTTT. The chain carries TRBV24-1 and TRBJ2-3, with 9 bases identical to TRBD1. The CDR3 has 16 residues. Trimming removed 3 bases from V and 3 bases from J; junction bases left unmatched: 6. Per germline, CDR1 KGHDR and CDR2 SFDVKD.

This chain's CDR3 is CASSLGTSGRREETQYF. In DNA form, the CDR3 reads TGTGCCAGCAGCCTAGGGACTAGCGGGAGGAGGGAAGAGACCCAGTACTTC. The chain couples TRBV9 to TRBJ2-5; TRBD2 aligns across 15 bases. Trimming cost V 4 bases and J 3 bases; bases outside gene matches: 7. CDR1 is SGDLS and CDR2 is YYNGEE in the germline V gene. The CDR3 contains 17 residues.

This chain joins TRBV5-1 and TRBJ1-2; no clear D gene. The CDR3 totals 13 residues. In germline, CDR1 is SGHRS, CDR2 YFSETQ. Trimming stripped 3 bases from V and 13 bases from J, with 19 bases between. Here the CDR3 reads CASSYAPGGFGTF. CDR3 sequence (DNA): TGCGCCAGCAGCTACGCCCCCGGAGGGTTCGGCACCTTC.

V is TRBV14 and J is TRBJ2-7; the D gene is possibly TRBD1 (6 bases). Trimming shortened V by 4 bases and J by 0 bases, and 19 bases separated the two germline ends. This CDR3 is built from 17 residues. In germline, CDR1 is SGHDN, CDR2 FVKESK. The CDR3 DNA sequence: TGTGCCAGCAGCCTACCCCCAGCCGGGACACGCTCCTACGAGCAGTACTTC. It translates to CASSLPPAGTRSYEQYF.

The chain links TRBV9 to TRBJ1-1; unclear D gene. The CDR3 is 15 amino acids. From germline, CDR1 is SGDLS and CDR2 YYNGEE. V lost 0 bases to trimming and J lost 3 bases, with 12 bases between them. The CDR3 sequence: CASSVVERGYTEAFF. In nucleotides, the CDR3 is TGTGCCAGCAGCGTAGTTGAGAGAGGTTACACTGAAGCTTTCTTT.

This chain joins TRBV4-3 and TRBJ2-7, with 10 bases identical to TRBD1. V was pared by 1 base and J by 6 bases, with 12 bases of the junction left unmatched. In germline, CDR1 is LGHNA, CDR2 YSLEER. CDR3 length: 17 amino acids. The CDR3 nucleotides read TGCGCCAGCAGCCAAGCAGTACCGGGACAGGGGAACAGCGAGCAGTACTTC. It specifies CASSQAVPGQGNSEQYF.

This clone was seen once. The CDR3 is CASSSGLNNEQFF. In DNA, the CDR3 is TGTGCCAGTAGTTCGGGACTCAACAATGAGCAGTTCTTC. The genes are TRBV19 and TRBJ2-1; tentatively, D is TRBD2 (6 bases). The CDR3 is 13 amino acids. Germline lookup yields CDR1 LNHDA and CDR2 SQIVND (reference sequence). V dropped 5 bases and J dropped 5 bases, with 10 bases sitting between them.

This clone was picked up a small number of times. The chain employs TRBV25-1 and TRBJ1-1; TRBD1 might be the D (6 bases). The CDR3 is 14 amino acids. The germline V gene has CDR1 MGHDK and CDR2 SYGVNS. The V end was cut by 4 bases, the J end by 0 bases, with 9 bases between. CDR3 nucleotide sequence: TGTGCCAGCAGTGCAGGGGTCATGAACACTGAAGCTTTCTTT. This sequence encodes CASSAGVMNTEAFF.

V usage is TRBV11-1 and J usage is TRBJ1-1; no reliable D call. This CDR3 comprises 15 residues. V shed 1 base and J shed 0 bases, with 9 bases lying between them. Germline CDR1 and CDR2: SGHAT and FQDESV (reference sequence). This chain's CDR3 is CASSLEGGMNTEAFF. The CDR3 coding sequence is TGTGCCAGCAGCTTAGAAGGCGGGATGAACACTGAAGCTTTCTTT.

This chain joins TRBV29-1 and TRBJ1-2, with D possibly being TRBD1 (5 bases). V was trimmed by 4 bases and J by 4 bases, leaving 22 bases between them. The CDR3 sequence is 16 residues long. CDR1 and CDR2 (germline): SQVTM, ANQGSEA. The CDR3 loop reads CSVVPLVDTRGYGYTF. In DNA form, the CDR3 reads TGCAGCGTTGTGCCCTTGGTGGACACCCGAGGCTATGGCTACACCTTC.

The V and J genes are TRBV6-5 and TRBJ2-7, with D perhaps matching TRBD1 (5 bases). The CDR3 spans 13 residues. Trimming pared 1 base from V and 4 bases from J, leaving 8 bases between. Germline V gene sequence: CDR1 MNHEY, CDR2 SVGAGI. As DNA, the CDR3 is TGTGCCAGCAGTTACTACCAGGGATACGAGCAGTACTTC. It codes for CASSYYQGYEQYF.

V is TRBV4-2 and J is TRBJ1-1; no clear D. From germline, CDR1 is LGHNA and CDR2 YNFKEQ. V was pared by 8 bases and J by 2 bases, with 12 bases between. This CDR3 region has 13 residues. The CDR3 sequence: CASQDGVNTEAFF. For the CDR3, the DNA is TGTGCCAGCCAAGACGGGGTTAACACTGAAGCTTTCTTT.

The V gene is TRBV18, the J gene TRBJ2-7; D gene uncertain. Germline loops: CDR1 KGHSH, CDR2 LQKENI. V was cut by 6 bases and J by 4 bases, with 13 bases left in between. CDR3 size: 13 residues. CDR3 residues: CASSPTQTYEQYF. The CDR3 bases are TGTGCCAGCTCTCCCACCCAGACTTACGAGCAGTACTTC.

The CDR3 nucleotides read TGTGCCAGCAGCCAACTACCAGGGGCCCTTGTTAATGAAAAACTGTTTTTT. Amino acids: CASSQLPGALVNEKLFF. The genes are TRBV3-1 (or the pseudogene TRBV3-2) and TRBJ1-4, with D maybe TRBD1 (6 bases). Germline V gives CDR1 LGHDT, CDR2 YNNKEL (reference sequence). V dropped 2 bases and J dropped 4 bases, with 17 bases sitting between them. The length of the CDR3 is 17 residues.